This paragraph covers one TCR beta chain sequence. What it recognizes is unknown. The sample comes from a study of T cell responses to AZD1222 COVID-19 vaccine. The ends were cut back, 0 bases at V and 2 bases at J, with 14 bases in the middle. This CDR3 contains 16 residues. CDR1 is MNHNY and CDR2 is SVGAGI in the germline V gene (reference sequence). Study-wide findings and caveats: Just a handful of people given AZD1222 tested seropositive at baseline.

TCRdb's copy holds only in-frame clones and misses some; the assay was immunoSEQ multiplex PCR. The sample records around 110,000 clones, around 85% being singletons. The source of this sequence is an adult in good health. This rearrangement joins TRBV6-6 to TRBJ2-7; a possible D gene is TRBD1 (5 bases). The sample in question was peripheral blood, obtained on day 0 of MenACWY control vaccination. In DNA form, the CDR3 reads TGTGCCAGCAGTTACTCGAGTGGGGCTGAAACCTACGAGCAGTACTTC. Translating gives CASSYSSGAETYEQYF.